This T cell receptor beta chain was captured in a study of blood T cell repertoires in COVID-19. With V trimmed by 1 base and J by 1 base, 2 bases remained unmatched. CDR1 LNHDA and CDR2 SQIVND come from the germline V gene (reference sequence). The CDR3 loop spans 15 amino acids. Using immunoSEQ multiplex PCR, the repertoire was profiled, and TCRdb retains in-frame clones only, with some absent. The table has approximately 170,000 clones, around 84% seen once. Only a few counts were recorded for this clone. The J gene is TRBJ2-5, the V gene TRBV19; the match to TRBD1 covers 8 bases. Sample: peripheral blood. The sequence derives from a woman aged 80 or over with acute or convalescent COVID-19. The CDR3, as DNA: TGTGCCAGTAGTATAGCGGACAGGGTCCAAGAGACCCAGTACTTC. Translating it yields CASSIADRVQETQYF. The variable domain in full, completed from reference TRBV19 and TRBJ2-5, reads DGGITQSPKYLFRKEGQNVTLSCEQNLNHDAMYWYRQDPGQGLRLIYYSQIVNDFQKGDIAEGYSVSREKKESFPLTVTSAQKNPTAFYLCASSIADRVQETQYFGPGTRLLVL.